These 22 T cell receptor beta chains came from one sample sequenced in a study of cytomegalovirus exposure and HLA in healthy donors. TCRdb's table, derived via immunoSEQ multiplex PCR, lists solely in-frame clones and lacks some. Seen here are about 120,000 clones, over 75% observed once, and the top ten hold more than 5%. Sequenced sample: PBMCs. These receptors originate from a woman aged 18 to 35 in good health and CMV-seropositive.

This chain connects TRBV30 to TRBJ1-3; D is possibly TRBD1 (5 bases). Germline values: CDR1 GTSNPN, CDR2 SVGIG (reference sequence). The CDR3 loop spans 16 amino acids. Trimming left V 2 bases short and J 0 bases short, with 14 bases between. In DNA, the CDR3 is TGTGCCTGGAGTACCGACAGACCCAGCTCTGGAAACACCATATATTTT. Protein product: CAWSTDRPSSGNTIYF.

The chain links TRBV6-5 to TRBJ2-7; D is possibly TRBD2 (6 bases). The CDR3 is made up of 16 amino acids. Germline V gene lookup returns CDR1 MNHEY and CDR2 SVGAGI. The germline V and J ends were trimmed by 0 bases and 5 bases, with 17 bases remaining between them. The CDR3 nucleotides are TGTGCCAGCAGTTACTCGAAGCTAGGAGGGTACAACGAGCAGTACTTC. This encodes CASSYSKLGGYNEQYF.

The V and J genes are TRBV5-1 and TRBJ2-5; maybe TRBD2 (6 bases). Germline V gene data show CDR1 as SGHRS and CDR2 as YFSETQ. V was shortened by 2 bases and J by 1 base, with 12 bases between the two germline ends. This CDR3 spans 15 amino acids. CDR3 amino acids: CASSFNSGFQETQYF. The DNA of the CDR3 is TGCGCCAGCAGCTTTAATAGCGGATTCCAAGAGACCCAGTACTTC.

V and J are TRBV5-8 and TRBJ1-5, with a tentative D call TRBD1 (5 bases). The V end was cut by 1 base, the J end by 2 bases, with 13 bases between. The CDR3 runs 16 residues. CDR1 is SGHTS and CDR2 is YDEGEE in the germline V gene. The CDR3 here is CASSLFAGGGNQPQHF. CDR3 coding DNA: TGTGCCAGCAGCTTGTTTGCCGGGGGTGGCAATCAGCCCCAGCATTTT. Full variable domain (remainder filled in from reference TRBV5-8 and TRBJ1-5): EAGVTQSPTHLIKTRGQQATLRCSPISGHTSVYWYQQALGLGLQFLLWYDEGEERNRGNFPPRFSGRQFPNYSSELNVNALELEDSALYLCASSLFAGGGNQPQHFGDGTRLSIL.

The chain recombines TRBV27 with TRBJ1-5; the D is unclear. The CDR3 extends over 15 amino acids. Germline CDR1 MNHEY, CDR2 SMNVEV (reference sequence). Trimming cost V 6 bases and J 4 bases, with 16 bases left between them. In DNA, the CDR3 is TGTGCCAGCAGCAACACCGCAGGTTATAATCAGCCCCAGCATTTT. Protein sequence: CASSNTAGYNQPQHF.

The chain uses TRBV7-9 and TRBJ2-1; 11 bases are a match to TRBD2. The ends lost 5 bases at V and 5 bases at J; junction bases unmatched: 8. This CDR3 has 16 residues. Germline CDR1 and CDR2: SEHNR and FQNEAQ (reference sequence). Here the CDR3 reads CASSPRGLAENNEQFF. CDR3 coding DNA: TGTGCCAGCAGCCCCCGGGGACTAGCGGAAAACAATGAGCAGTTCTTC.

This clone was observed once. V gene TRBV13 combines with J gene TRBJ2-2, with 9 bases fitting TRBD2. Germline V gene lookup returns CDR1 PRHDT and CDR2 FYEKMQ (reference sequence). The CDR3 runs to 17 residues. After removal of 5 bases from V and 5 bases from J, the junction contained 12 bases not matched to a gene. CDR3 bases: TGTGCCAGCAGCAACAAGGGGGCGGGAGGGAGGACCGGGGAGCTGTTTTTT. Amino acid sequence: CASSNKGAGGRTGELFF.

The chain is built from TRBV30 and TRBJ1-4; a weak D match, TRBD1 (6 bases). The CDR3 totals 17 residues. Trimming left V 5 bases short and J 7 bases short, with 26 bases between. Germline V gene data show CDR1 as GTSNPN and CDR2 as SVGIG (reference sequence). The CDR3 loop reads CAWGLTGPPTIGEKLFF. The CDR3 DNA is TGTGCCTGGGGACTTACAGGGCCTCCTACTATAGGTGAAAAACTGTTTTTT.

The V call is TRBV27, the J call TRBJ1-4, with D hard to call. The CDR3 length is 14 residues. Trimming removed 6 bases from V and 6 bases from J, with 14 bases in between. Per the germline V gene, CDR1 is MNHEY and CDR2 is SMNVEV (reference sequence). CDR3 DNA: TGTGCCAGCAGCTTAGGGCACAGTTATGAAAAACTGTTTTTT. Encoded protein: CASSLGHSYEKLFF. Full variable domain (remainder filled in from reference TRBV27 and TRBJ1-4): EAQVTQNPRYLITVTGKKLTVTCSQNMNHEYMSWYRQDPGLGLRQIYYSMNVEVTDKGDVPEGYKVSRKEKRNFPLILESPSPNQTSLYFCASSLGHSYEKLFFGSGTQLSVL.

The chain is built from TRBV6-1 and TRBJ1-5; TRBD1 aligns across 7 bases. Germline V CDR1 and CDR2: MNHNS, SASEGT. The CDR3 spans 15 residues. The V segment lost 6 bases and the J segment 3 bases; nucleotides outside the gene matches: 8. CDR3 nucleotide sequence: TGTGCCAGCAGGGAACCCGGACAGGTCAATCAGCCCCAGCATTTT. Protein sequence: CASREPGQVNQPQHF.

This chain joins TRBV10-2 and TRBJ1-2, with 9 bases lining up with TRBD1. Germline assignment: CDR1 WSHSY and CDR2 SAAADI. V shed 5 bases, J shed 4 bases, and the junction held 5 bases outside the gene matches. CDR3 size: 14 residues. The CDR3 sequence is CASSPGTGIYGYTF. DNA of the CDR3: TGCGCCAGCAGTCCCGGGACAGGGATCTATGGCTACACCTTC.

CDR3 sequence: CASSLLMWVEGPRDEQYF. CDR3 nucleotide sequence: TGTGCCAGCAGCCTTTTAATGTGGGTTGAGGGTCCCCGGGACGAGCAGTACTTC. The chain links TRBV5-6 to TRBJ2-7, with D maybe TRBD2 (5 bases). The germline V gene has CDR1 SGHDT and CDR2 YYEEEE. Trimming stripped 4 bases from V and 5 bases from J, with 28 bases between. The CDR3 spans 18 residues.

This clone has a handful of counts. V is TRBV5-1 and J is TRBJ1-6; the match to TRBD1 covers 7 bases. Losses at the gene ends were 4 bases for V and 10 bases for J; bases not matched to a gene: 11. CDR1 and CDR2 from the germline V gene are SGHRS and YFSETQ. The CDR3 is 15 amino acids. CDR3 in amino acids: CASSLGQTGGSPLHF. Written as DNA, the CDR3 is TGCGCCAGCAGCCTGGGACAGACGGGTGGGTCACCCCTCCACTTT.

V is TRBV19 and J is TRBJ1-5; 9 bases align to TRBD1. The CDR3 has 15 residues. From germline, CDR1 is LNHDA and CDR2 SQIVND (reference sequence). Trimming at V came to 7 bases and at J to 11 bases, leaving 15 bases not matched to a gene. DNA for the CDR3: TGTGCCAGTACAGTCGGGACAGGGAAGATTGGGTCCCAGCATTTT. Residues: CASTVGTGKIGSQHF.

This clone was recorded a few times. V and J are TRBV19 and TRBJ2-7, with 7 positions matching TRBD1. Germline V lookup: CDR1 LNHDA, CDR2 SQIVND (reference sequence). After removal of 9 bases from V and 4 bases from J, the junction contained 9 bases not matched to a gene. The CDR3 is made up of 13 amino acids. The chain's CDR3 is CASHPTGSYEQYF. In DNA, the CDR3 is TGTGCCAGCCACCCGACAGGGAGTTACGAGCAGTACTTC.

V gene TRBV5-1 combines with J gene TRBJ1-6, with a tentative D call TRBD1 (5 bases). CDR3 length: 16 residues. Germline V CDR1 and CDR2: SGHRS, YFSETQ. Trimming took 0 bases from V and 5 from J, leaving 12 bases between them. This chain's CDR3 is CASSLVAGQNNSPLHF. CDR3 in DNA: TGCGCCAGCAGCTTGGTGGCAGGACAAAATAATTCACCCCTCCACTTT.

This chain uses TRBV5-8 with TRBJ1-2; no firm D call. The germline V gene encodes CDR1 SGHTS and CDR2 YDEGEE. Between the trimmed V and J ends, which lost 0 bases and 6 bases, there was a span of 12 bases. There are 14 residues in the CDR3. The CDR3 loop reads CASSLDRRADGYTF. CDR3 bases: TGTGCCAGCAGCTTGGATAGGAGGGCTGATGGCTACACCTTC.

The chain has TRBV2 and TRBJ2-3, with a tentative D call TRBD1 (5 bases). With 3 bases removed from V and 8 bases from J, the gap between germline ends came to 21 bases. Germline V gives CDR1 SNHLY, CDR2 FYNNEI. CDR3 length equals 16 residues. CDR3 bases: TGTGCCAGCAGTGACCGGCCAGGGATCGCGGCGAGTACGCAGTATTTT. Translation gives CASSDRPGIAASTQYF. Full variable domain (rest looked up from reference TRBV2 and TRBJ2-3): EPEVTQTPSHQVTQMGQEVILRCVPISNHLYFYWYRQILGQKVEFLVSFYNNEISEKSEIFDDQFSVERPDGSNFTLKIRSTKLEDSAMYFCASSDRPGIAASTQYFGPGTRLTVL.

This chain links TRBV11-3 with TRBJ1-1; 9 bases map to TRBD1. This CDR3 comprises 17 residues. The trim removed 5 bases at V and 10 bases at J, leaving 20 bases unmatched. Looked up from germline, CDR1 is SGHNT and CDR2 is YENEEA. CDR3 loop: CASSTILDRGGIKGAFF. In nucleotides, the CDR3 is TGTGCCAGCAGCACAATACTGGACAGGGGAGGTATCAAAGGAGCTTTCTTT.

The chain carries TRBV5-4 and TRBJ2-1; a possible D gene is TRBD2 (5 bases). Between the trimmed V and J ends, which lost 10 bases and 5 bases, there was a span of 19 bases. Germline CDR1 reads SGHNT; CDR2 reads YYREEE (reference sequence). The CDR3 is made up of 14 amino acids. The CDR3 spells CAFTGIPSNNEQFF. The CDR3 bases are TGTGCCTTCACCGGGATCCCTTCAAACAATGAGCAGTTCTTC.

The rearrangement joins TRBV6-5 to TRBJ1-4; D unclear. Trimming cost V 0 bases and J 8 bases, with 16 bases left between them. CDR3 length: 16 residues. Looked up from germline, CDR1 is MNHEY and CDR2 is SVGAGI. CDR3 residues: CASSYSWAVSGEKLFF. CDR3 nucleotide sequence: TGTGCCAGCAGTTACTCTTGGGCAGTTTCGGGGGAAAAACTGTTTTTT.

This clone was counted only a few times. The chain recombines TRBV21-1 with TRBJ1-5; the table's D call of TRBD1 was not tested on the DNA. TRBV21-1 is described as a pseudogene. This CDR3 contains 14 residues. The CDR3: CASTPGRGDQPQHF. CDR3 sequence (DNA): TGTGCCAGCACTCCGGGCAGGGGAGATCAGCCCCAGCATTTT.